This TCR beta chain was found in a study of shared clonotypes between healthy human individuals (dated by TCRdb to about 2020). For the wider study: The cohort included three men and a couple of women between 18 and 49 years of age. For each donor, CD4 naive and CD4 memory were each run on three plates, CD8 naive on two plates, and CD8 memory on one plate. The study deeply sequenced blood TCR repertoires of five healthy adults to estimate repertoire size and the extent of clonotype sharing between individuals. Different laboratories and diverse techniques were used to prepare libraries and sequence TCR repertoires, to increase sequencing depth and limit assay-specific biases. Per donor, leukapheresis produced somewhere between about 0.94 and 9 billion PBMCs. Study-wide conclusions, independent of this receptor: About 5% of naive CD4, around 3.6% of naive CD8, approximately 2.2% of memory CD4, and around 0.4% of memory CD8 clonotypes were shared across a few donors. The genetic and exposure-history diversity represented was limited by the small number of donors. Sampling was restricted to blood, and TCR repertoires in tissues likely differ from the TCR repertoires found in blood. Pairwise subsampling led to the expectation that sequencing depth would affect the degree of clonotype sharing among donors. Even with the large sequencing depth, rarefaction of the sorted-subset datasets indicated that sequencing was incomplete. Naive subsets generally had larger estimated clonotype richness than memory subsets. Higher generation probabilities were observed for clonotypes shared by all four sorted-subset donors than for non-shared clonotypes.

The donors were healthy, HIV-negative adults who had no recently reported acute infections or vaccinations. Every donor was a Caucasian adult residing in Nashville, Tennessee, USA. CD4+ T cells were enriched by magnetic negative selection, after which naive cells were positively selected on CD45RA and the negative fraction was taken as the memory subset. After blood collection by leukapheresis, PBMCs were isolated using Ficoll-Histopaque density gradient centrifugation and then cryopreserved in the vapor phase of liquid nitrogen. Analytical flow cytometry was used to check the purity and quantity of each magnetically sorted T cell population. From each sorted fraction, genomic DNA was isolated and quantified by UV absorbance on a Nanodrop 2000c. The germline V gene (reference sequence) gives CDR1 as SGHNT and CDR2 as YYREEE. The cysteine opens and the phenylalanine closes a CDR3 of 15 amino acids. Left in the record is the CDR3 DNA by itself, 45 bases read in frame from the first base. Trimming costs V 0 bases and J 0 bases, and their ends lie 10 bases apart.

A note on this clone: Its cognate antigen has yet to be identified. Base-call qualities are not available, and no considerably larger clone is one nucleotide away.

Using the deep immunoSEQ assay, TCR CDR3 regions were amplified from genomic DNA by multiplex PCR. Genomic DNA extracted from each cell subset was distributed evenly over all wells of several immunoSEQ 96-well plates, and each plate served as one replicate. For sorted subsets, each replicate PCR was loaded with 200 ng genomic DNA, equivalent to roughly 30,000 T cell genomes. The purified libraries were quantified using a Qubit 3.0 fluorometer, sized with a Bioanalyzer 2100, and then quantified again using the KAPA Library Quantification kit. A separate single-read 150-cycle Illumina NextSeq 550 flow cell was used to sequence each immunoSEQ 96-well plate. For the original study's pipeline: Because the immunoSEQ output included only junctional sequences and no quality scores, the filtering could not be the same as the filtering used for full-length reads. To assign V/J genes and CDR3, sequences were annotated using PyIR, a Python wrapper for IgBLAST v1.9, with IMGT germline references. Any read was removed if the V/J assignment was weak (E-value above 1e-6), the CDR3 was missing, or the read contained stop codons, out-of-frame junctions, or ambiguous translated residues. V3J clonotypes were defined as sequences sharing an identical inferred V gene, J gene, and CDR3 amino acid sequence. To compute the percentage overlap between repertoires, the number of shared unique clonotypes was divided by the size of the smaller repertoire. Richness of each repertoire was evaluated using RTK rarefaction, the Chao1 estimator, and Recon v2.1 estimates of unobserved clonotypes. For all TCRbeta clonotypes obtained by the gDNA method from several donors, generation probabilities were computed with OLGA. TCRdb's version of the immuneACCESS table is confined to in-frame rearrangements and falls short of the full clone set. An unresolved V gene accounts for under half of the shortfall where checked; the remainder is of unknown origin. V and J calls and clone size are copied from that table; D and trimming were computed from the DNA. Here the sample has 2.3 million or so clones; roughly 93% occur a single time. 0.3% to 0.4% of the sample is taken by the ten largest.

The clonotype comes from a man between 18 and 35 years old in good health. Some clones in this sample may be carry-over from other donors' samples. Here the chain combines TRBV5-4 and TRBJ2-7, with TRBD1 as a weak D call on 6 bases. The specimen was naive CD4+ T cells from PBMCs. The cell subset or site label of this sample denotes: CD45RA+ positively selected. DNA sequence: TGTGCCAGCAGCTTGGTAGGGACACTCTCCTACGAGCAGTACTTC. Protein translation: CASSLVGTLSYEQYF.